This TCR beta chain came from a study of cytomegalovirus exposure and HLA in healthy donors. Study results and caveats: TCR beta chains numbering under 200 were designated cytomegalovirus-associated.

This clone was seen a handful of times. Antigen specificity is unknown. The junction differs from germline at one of its ends, possibly a read error. Use of 60 Vbeta and 13 Jbeta primers characterized the PCR. The table came from immunoSEQ multiplex PCR; TCRdb's copy has only in-frame clones and leaves some out. The repertoire includes some 170,000 clones, nearly 80% of them detected once, and approximately 2.9% sits in the top ten. The sample comprised PBMCs. This clonotype was obtained from a female donor in good health and CMV-seronegative.

The CDR3 DNA reads TGTTCCAGCAGCTTAGGAGGGGCGGGGGACCCTGGGGCCAACGTCCTGACTTTC. Protein sequence: CSSSLGGAGDPGANVLTF. The rearrangement uses TRBV7-9 and TRBJ2-6, with 7 bases fitting TRBD2. This CDR3 spans 18 amino acids. The germline V gene encodes CDR1 SEHNR and CDR2 FQNEAQ (reference sequence). Full variable domain (missing parts from reference TRBV7-9 and TRBJ2-6): DTGVSQNPRHKITKRGQNVTFRCDPISEHNRLYWYRQTLGQGPEFLTYFQNEAQLEKSRLLSDRFSAERPKGSFSTLEIQRTEQGDSAMYLCSSSLGGAGDPGANVLTFGAGSRLTVL.